Presented here are 20 T cell receptor beta chains from one specimen sequenced in a study of shared clonotypes between healthy human individuals. Clones were read by immunoSEQ multiplex PCR, and TCRdb kept only the in-frame ones, dropping some. Here the sample spans roughly 2.1 million clones, about 92% being singletons. Terminally differentiated effector memory CD45RA+ cells were excluded from the naive CD8 cells, which were CD45RO-negative and positively selected for CCR7. The sequenced sample consisted of naive CD8+ T cells from PBMCs. The receptors originated from a young man in good health. Some clones in this sample may be carry-over from other donors' samples.

This sequence joins TRBV27 and TRBJ2-2, with D perhaps assigned TRBD1 or TRBD2 (5 bases each). The CDR3 length is 16 residues. CDR1 is MNHEY and CDR2 is SMNVEV in the germline V gene (reference sequence). V was cut by 7 bases and J by 3 bases, with 18 bases left in between. The CDR3 DNA reads as TGTGCCAGCAACGAGTTCCGGGTGGGGGACACCGGGGAGCTGTTTTTT. Residues: CASNEFRVGDTGELFF.

The CDR3 DNA follows: TGTGCCAGCAGCTTGGAGCAGGACGAGCAGTACTTC. It specifies CASSLEQDEQYF. This rearrangement joins TRBV5-8 to TRBJ2-7, with D unclear. With 0 bases removed from V and 5 bases from J, the gap between germline ends came to 6 bases. Germline assignment: CDR1 SGHTS and CDR2 YDEGEE. This CDR3 is built from 12 residues.

The gene calls are TRBV5-6 and TRBJ2-7; possibly TRBD1 for D (5 bases). The CDR3 is 15 residues long. V was pared by 2 bases and J by 3 bases, with 15 bases between. The germline V gene has CDR1 SGHDT and CDR2 YYEEEE. CDR3 DNA sequence: TGTGCCAGCAGCTTAGATCAGGGTAACGACTACGAGCAGTACTTC. Translation gives CASSLDQGNDYEQYF.

The V call is TRBV2, the J call TRBJ2-1, with 13 nucleotides matching TRBD2. The V gene's germline CDR1 is SNHLY and CDR2 FYNNEI. The CDR3 is made up of 14 amino acids. Trimming at V came to 8 bases and at J to 10 bases, leaving 8 bases not matched to a gene. The CDR3 sequence: CASVGLAGDREQFF. The CDR3 region has the DNA TGTGCCAGCGTCGGACTAGCGGGAGATAGGGAGCAGTTCTTC.

The chain joins TRBV5-1 to TRBJ2-1; the match to TRBD2 covers 12 bases. Germline values: CDR1 SGHRS, CDR2 YFSETQ. The ends lost 4 bases at V and 4 bases at J; junction bases unmatched: 12. This CDR3 contains 18 residues. CDR3 residues: CASSATGTSGPFYNEQFF. The CDR3 DNA is TGCGCCAGCAGCGCCACCGGGACTAGCGGGCCCTTTTACAATGAGCAGTTCTTC.

The chain recombines TRBV9 with TRBJ2-1; 7 bases agree with TRBD2. CDR1 and CDR2 (germline): SGDLS, YYNGEE. V dropped 1 base and J dropped 7; count of bases not matched to a gene: 14. This CDR3 is built from 17 residues. CDR3 nucleotides: TGTGCCAGCAGCGTAAGGTTCGAGGGAGGGCCCTTGAATGAGCAGTTCTTC. As protein: CASSVRFEGGPLNEQFF. The whole variable domain, remainder taken from reference TRBV9 and TRBJ2-1, is DSGVTQTPKHLITATGQRVTLRCSPRSGDLSVYWYQQSLDQGLQFLIQYYNGEERAKGNILERFSAQQFPDLHSELNLSSLELGDSALYFCASSVRFEGGPLNEQFFGPGTRLTVL.

The V and J genes are TRBV10-3 and TRBJ2-7; the match to TRBD1 covers 9 bases. The CDR3 contains 15 residues. The germline CDR1 and CDR2 sequences are ENHRY and SYGVKD. Trimming cost V 6 bases and J 0 bases; bases outside gene matches: 6. The CDR3 is CAIRTGQGASYEQYF. The CDR3 DNA follows: TGTGCCATCAGAACGGGACAGGGTGCCTCCTACGAGCAGTACTTC.

Remarks on this clone: Other DNA sequences from this sample encode an identical CDR3 as well. J is TRBJ2-7 and V is TRBV5-1; 9 bases align to TRBD1. The V segment lost 4 bases and the J segment 1 base; nucleotides outside the gene matches: 3. CDR3 length: 14 amino acids. Germline values: CDR1 SGHRS, CDR2 YFSETQ. CDR3 protein: CASSAGTGSYEQYF. The CDR3 nucleotides are TGCGCCAGCAGCGCCGGGACAGGGTCCTACGAGCAGTACTTC.

This sequence joins TRBV19 and TRBJ1-1; tentatively, D is TRBD1 (5 bases). V lost 6 bases, J lost 1 base, and 9 bases lay in between. The germline V gene encodes CDR1 LNHDA and CDR2 SQIVND (reference sequence). This CDR3 comprises 13 residues. The DNA of the CDR3 is TGTGCCAGTAGGATACAGGCGAACACTGAAGCTTTCTTT. It specifies CASRIQANTEAFF.

As to this clone: Other DNA sequences in the sample encode the same CDR3. This chain joins TRBV11-1 and TRBJ1-2; D unclear. CDR1 is SGHAT and CDR2 is FQDESV in the germline V gene (reference sequence). The CDR3 spans 13 residues. Trimming took 3 bases from V and 6 from J, leaving 11 bases between them. The CDR3 sequence: CASSLSELDGYTF. CDR3 sequence (DNA): TGTGCCAGCAGCTTGTCGGAGCTGGATGGCTACACCTTC.

The chain links TRBV19 to TRBJ1-4; perhaps TRBD1 as D (6 bases). V shed 10 bases and J shed 6 bases, with 24 bases lying between them. CDR3 length: 16 residues. Germline-derived CDR1 and CDR2 are LNHDA and SQIVND (reference sequence). CDR3 nucleotides: TGTGCCACCCGGGGGGGGCCAGTTTTACTACATGAAAAACTGTTTTTT. It yields the protein CATRGGPVLLHEKLFF.

As for this clone: The same CDR3 arises from other DNA sequences in this sample as well. The rearrangement joins TRBV19 to TRBJ2-1, with 7 bases fitting TRBD2. Germline values: CDR1 LNHDA, CDR2 SQIVND (reference sequence). The V gene end was trimmed by 7 bases and the J gene end by 4 bases; junction bases not matched to a gene: 7. CDR3 length: 14 amino acids. Here the CDR3 DNA reads TGTGCCAGTACCCCAAGCGGGACGTACAATGAGCAGTTCTTC. Residues: CASTPSGTYNEQFF.

This clone showed up just a few times. CDR3 loop: CASSSQYSVQGRNTIYF. CDR3 nucleotide sequence: TGTGCCAGCAGCTCCCAGTACTCCGTTCAGGGGAGGAACACCATATATTTT. The rearrangement links TRBV7-4 to TRBJ1-3; maybe TRBD1 (6 bases). V gave up 4 bases and J gave up 7 bases, with 23 bases separating them. This CDR3 comprises 17 residues. The germline CDR1 and CDR2 sequences are SGHVT and SQSDAQ.

Concerning this clone itself: The same CDR3 also results from other DNA sequences found in this sample. This chain connects TRBV27 to TRBJ1-5, with TRBD1 matching 8 bases. The V segment lost 3 bases and the J segment 2 bases; nucleotides outside the gene matches: 0. Per germline, CDR1 MNHEY and CDR2 SMNVEV (reference sequence). This CDR3 comprises 14 residues. Here the CDR3 reads CASSLGQGNQPQHF. The CDR3 DNA reads TGTGCCAGCAGTTTGGGACAGGGCAATCAGCCCCAGCATTTT.

This chain joins TRBV19 and TRBJ2-3; the match to TRBD1 covers 7 bases. Germline-derived CDR1 and CDR2 are LNHDA and SQIVND (reference sequence). Trimming removed 3 bases from V and 3 bases from J; junction bases left unmatched: 6. CDR3 length equals 15 residues. CDR3 in DNA: TGTGCCAGTAGTATGATGACAGGGATGACAGATACGCAGTATTTT. Residues: CASSMMTGMTDTQYF. Full variable domain (outside the CDR3, taken from reference TRBV19 and TRBJ2-3): DGGITQSPKYLFRKEGQNVTLSCEQNLNHDAMYWYRQDPGQGLRLIYYSQIVNDFQKGDIAEGYSVSREKKESFPLTVTSAQKNPTAFYLCASSMMTGMTDTQYFGPGTRLTVL.

The V call is TRBV27, the J call TRBJ2-7, with TRBD1 matching over 7 bases. In germline, CDR1 is MNHEY, CDR2 SMNVEV (reference sequence). With V trimmed by 5 bases and J by 2 bases, 6 bases remained unmatched. This CDR3 has 14 amino acids. CDR3 coding DNA: TGTGCCAGCAGTAACACAGGGGTTCCCTACGAGCAGTACTTC. This encodes CASSNTGVPYEQYF.

The rearrangement links TRBV2 to TRBJ2-7; D is unresolved. Germline lookup yields CDR1 SNHLY and CDR2 FYNNEI. Trimming took off 8 bases at V and 2 bases at J, with 13 bases between the two ends. This CDR3 has 13 amino acids. For the CDR3, the DNA is TGTGCCAGCCGTTTCGAGCCACCCTACGAGCAGTACTTC. It codes for CASRFEPPYEQYF.

V is TRBV5-4 and J is TRBJ2-5, with TRBD2 as a possible D gene (5 bases). From germline, CDR1 is SGHNT and CDR2 YYREEE (reference sequence). The V gene lost 0 bases and the J gene lost 0 bases, with 9 bases spanning the gap. The CDR3 is 15 amino acids. The chain's CDR3 is CASSLGLTNQETQYF. The CDR3, as DNA: TGTGCCAGCAGCTTGGGGCTGACTAACCAAGAGACCCAGTACTTC.

This clone was observed a single time. This sequence may be a read error, since a much larger clone differs from it by one base. This chain connects TRBV2 to TRBJ2-1; 10 bases map to TRBD2. The CDR3 is 15 residues long. V shed 3 bases and J 4 bases; nucleotides not matched to a gene: 3. Germline CDR1 SNHLY, CDR2 FYNNEI. The CDR3 loop is CASSESSGSYNEQFF. CDR3 in DNA: TGTGCCAGCAGTGAGTCTAGCGGGAGTTACAATGAGCAGTTCTTC.

CDR3 sequence: CASSQDPPGGHQPQHF. As DNA, the CDR3 is TGCGCCAGCAGCCAAGATCCCCCAGGCGGGCACCAGCCCCAGCATTTT. The rearrangement joins TRBV4-3 to TRBJ1-5; D unclear. Trimming took 0 bases from V and 7 from J, leaving 16 bases between them. Germline CDR1 and CDR2: LGHNA and YSLEER. This CDR3 region has 16 residues.